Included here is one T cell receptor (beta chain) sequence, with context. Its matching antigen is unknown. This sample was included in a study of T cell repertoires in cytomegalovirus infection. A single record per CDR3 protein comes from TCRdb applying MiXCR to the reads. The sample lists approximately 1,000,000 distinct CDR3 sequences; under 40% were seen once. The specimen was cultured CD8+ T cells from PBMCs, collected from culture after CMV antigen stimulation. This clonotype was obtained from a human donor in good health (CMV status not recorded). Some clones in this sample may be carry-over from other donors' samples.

CDR3 nucleotides: TGTGCCAGCAGTTTAGAGGGGCCTCATAGCAATCAGCCCCAGCATTTT. Amino acids: CASSLEGPHSNQPQHF. The chain recombines TRBV12-3 or TRBV12-4 with TRBJ1-5, with a possible D match to TRBD1 (5 bases). The V end was cut by 1 base, the J end by 0 bases, with 10 bases between. The CDR3 has 16 amino acids.